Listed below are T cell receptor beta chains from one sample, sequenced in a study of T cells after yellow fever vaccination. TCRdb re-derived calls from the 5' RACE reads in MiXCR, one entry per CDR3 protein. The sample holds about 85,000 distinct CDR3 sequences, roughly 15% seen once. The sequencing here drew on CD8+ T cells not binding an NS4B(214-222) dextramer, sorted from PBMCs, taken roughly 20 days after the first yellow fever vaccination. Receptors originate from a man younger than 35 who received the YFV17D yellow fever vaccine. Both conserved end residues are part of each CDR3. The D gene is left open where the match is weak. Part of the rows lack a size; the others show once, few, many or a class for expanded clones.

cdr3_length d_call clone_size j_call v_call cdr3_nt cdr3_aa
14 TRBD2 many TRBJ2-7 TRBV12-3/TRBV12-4 TGTGCCAGCAACCAAGGGCCGGGAGGGTACGAGCAGTACTTC CASNQGPGGYEQYF
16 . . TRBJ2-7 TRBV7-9 TGTGCCAGCAGCTTAGCCTCCGGGACGACCGGGGGCCAGCAGTACTTC CASSLASGTTGGQQYF
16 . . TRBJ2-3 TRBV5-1 TGCGCCAGCAGCCCGCTTGAAGCGGAGATCACAGATACGCAGTATTTT CASSPLEAEITDTQYF
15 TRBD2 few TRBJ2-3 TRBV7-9 TGTGCCAGCAGCTCCCCAGCGGGGGGGCAGGATACGCAGTATTTT CASSSPAGGQDTQYF
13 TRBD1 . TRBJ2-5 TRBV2 TGTGCCAGCCTTGGGACAGGCGAAGAGACCCAGTACTTC CASLGTGEETQYF
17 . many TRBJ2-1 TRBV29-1 TGCAGCGTTGGGGGAGGTCCCACGAGGAGCTCCTACAATGAGCAGTTCTTC CSVGGGPTRSSYNEQFF
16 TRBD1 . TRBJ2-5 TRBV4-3 TGCGCCAGCAGCCAAGAGACAGGGAGTATTAAAGAGACCCAGTACTTC CASSQETGSIKETQYF
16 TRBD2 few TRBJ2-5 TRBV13 TGTGCCAGCAGCCCCCGGACTAGCGGGGCACAAGAGACCCAGTACTTC CASSPRTSGAQETQYF
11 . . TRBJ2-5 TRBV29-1 TGCAGCGTGTCCCTGGAGGGGGCCCAGTACTTC CSVSLEGAQYF
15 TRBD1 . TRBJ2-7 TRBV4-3 TGCGCCAGCAGCCAAGTGGGACAGGGTCCCTACGAGCAGTACTTC CASSQVGQGPYEQYF
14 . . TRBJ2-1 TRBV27 TGTGCCAGCACCGATTCCGCGTCCTACAATGAGCAGTTCTTC CASTDSASYNEQFF
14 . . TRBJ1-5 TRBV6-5 TGTGCCAGCAGCCCGGGACGGATCAATCAGCCCCAGCATTTT CASSPGRINQPQHF
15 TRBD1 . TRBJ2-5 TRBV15 TGTGCCACCAGCAGAAGAACACAGGGGTCGGAGACCCAGTACTTC CATSRRTQGSETQYF
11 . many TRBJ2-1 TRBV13 TGTGCCAGCAGCTCATACAATGAGCAGTTCTTC CASSSYNEQFF
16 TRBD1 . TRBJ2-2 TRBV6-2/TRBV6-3 TGTGCCAGCACCCTAAGCAGGACAGGGGACACCGGGGAGCTGTTTTTT CASTLSRTGDTGELFF
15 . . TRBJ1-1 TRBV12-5 TGTGCTAGTGGTTCCCAGGGAACAGGGAACACTGAAGCTTTCTTT CASGSQGTGNTEAFF
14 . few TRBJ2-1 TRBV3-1 TGTGCCAGCAGCCAAGATATGCGGGAATATGAGCAGTTCTTC CASSQDMREYEQFF
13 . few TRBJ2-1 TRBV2 TGTGCCAGACAGGGCCGAGTAGGTAATGAGCAGTTCTTC CARQGRVGNEQFF
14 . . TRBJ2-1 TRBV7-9 TGTGCCAGCAGCGTGGCAGGGACGAGCAATGAGCAGTTCTTC CASSVAGTSNEQFF
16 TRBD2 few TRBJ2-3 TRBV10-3 TGTGCCATCAGTGGATGGACTAGCGGGGGCACAGATACGCAGTATTTT CAISGWTSGGTDTQYF
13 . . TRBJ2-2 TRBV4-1 TGCGCCAGCAGCCCGGACCTGAACCGGGAGCTGTTTTTT CASSPDLNRELFF
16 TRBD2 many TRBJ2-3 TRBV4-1 TGCGCCAGTCACGGAGGCGGGGGGGCCTATACAGATACGCAGTATTTT CASHGGGGAYTDTQYF
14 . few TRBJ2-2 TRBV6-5 TGTGCCAGCAGTTACGGGGTGGGGGTCGGGGAGCTGTTTTTT CASSYGVGVGELFF
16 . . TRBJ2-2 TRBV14 TGTGCCAGCAGCCCACGGACGCCGAGCCCCGCCGGGGAGCTGTTTTTT CASSPRTPSPAGELFF
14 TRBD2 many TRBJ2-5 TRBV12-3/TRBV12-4 TGTGCCTCCCCCCTCGGGGGGACGATAGAGACCCAGTACTTC CASPLGGTIETQYF
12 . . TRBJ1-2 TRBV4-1 TGCGCCAGCAGCCAAGGGCGTGGTGGTGGCACCTTC CASSQGRGGGTF
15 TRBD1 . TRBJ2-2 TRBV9 TGTGCCAGCAGCAACCGGGACAGCCTAGTGGGGGAGCTGTTTTTT CASSNRDSLVGELFF
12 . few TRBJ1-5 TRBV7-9 TGTGCCAGCAGCGCGGGGCCCCAGCCCCAGCATTTT CASSAGPQPQHF
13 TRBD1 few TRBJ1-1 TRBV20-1 TGCAGTGCTAGGACAGGGGAGTACACTGAAGCTTTCTTT CSARTGEYTEAFF
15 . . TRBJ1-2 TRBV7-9 TGTGCCAGCAGGGACGGTGGGGTTGGCCGCGAAGGCTACACCTTC CASRDGGVGREGYTF
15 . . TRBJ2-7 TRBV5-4 TGTGCCAGCAGCTTGAGTGGCGGACTGATTGGTGAGCAGTACTTC CASSLSGGLIGEQYF
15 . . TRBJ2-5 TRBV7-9 TGTGCCAGCAGCTTAAGGGCGGGACAGCATGAGACCCAGTACTTC CASSLRAGQHETQYF
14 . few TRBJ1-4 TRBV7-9 TGTGCCAGCGGACGAACAGGGATTAATGAAAAACTGTTTTTT CASGRTGINEKLFF
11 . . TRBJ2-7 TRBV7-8 TGTGCCAGCAGCCGCCTCTACGAGCAGTACTTC CASSRLYEQYF
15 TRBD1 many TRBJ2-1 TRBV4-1 TGCGCCAGCAGCTCGGGACAGGGTTCCTACAATGAGCAGTTCTTC CASSSGQGSYNEQFF
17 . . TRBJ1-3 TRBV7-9 TGTGCCAGCAGCCCAAGGAGACAGATTAGCTCTGGAAACACCATATATTTT CASSPRRQISSGNTIYF
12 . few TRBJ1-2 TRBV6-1 TGTGCCAGTCCCCGTTGGGGCTATGGCTACACCTTC CASPRWGYGYTF
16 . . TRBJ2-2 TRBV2 TGTGCCAGCAGTGAAACTCGGGATTCGAACACCGGGGAGCTGTTTTTT CASSETRDSNTGELFF
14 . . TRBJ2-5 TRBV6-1 TGTGCCAGCATCAAAAAGGGGCAGGGGGAGACCCAGTACTTC CASIKKGQGETQYF
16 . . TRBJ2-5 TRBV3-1 TGTGCCAGCAGCCAAGAGGCTTCGGGTAACCAAGAGACCCAGTACTTC CASSQEASGNQETQYF
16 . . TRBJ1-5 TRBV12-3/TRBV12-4 TGTGCCAGCAGTTTAGGGGTAGGGGGGAGCAATCAGCCCCAGCATTTT CASSLGVGGSNQPQHF
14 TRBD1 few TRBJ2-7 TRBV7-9 TGTGCCAGCAGCTTACGACAGGGGGTCTACGAGCAGTACTTC CASSLRQGVYEQYF
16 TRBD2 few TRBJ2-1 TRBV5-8 TGTGCCAGCAGCTTGACTCTAGCGGCCTCCTACAATGAGCAGTTCTTC CASSLTLAASYNEQFF
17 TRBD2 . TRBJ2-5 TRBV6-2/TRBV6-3 TGTGCCAGCAGTTACTACCCCCTAGCGGGGGGGCGAGAGACCCAGTACTTC CASSYYPLAGGRETQYF
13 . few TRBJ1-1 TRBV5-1 TGCGCCAGCAGCTTGAAGGGGAACACTGAAGCTTTCTTT CASSLKGNTEAFF
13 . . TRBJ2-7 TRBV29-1 TGCAGCGTTGAAGATGGTGGGGAATACGAGCAGTACTTC CSVEDGGEYEQYF
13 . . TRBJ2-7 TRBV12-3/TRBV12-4 TGTGCCAGCAGTTTCGGTAGCTCCTACGAGCAGTACTTC CASSFGSSYEQYF
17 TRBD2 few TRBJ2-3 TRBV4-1 TGCGCCAGCAGCCTCCGACTAGCGGGACCCTCAGGGGATACGCAGTATTTT CASSLRLAGPSGDTQYF
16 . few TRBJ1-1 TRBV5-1 TGCGCCAGCAGCTTAAGAGGCGGGGACATGAACACTGAAGCTTTCTTT CASSLRGGDMNTEAFF
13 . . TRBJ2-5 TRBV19 TGTGCCAGTAGTATAGTGGGTCAAGAGACCCAGTACTTC CASSIVGQETQYF
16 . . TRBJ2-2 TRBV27 TGTGCCAGTTCTCATCGCTCCGCCTTGTTGGGGGGGGAGCTGTTTTTT CASSHRSALLGGELFF
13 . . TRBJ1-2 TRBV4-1 TGCGCCAGCAGCCAAGAGTCCGGCTATGGCTACACCTTC CASSQESGYGYTF
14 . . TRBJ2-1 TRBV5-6 TGTGCCAGCAGCTTCAGGTCCGTATACAATGAGCAGTTCTTC CASSFRSVYNEQFF
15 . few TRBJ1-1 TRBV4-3 TGCGCCAGCAGCCCCGGACGGCTAATGAACACTGAAGCTTTCTTT CASSPGRLMNTEAFF
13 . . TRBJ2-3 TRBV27 TGTGCCAGCAGTTTGTCTAGTGCAGATACGCAGTATTTT CASSLSSADTQYF